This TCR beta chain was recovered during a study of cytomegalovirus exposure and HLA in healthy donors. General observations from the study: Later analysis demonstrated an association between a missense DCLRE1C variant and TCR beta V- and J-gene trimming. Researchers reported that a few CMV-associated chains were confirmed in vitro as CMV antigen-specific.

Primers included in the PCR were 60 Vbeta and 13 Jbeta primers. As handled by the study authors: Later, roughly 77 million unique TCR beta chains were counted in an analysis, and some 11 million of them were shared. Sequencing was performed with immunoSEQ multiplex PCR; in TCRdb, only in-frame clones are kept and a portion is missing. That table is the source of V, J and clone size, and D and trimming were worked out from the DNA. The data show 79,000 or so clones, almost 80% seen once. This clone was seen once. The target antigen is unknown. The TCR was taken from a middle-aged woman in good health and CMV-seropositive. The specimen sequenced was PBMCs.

The CDR3 loop reads CASMSSGRPDTQYF. DNA of the CDR3: TGTGCCAGCATGTCTAGCGGGAGACCCGATACGCAGTATTTT. The genes are TRBV6-1 and TRBJ2-3; 10 bases map to TRBD2. Germline loops: CDR1 MNHNS, CDR2 SASEGT. J was trimmed by 6 bases and V by 7 bases; bases with no gene match: 7. The CDR3 loop spans 14 amino acids.